Listed here are 5 T cell receptor beta chains from one sample, sequenced in a study of blood T cell repertoires in COVID-19 (dated by TCRdb to about 2020). The method behind the library was the immunoSEQ multiplex PCR assay. TCRdb limited this immuneACCESS table to in-frame rearrangements with V and J called. A share of clones is missing; checked studies link under half to unresolved V genes, and the rest is unexplained. The sample yields approximately 300,000 clones; around 88% were counted once. 1.2% of the sample belongs to the ten largest clones. The sequencing input was peripheral blood. Every receptor here comes from a woman aged 45-65 years with acute or convalescent COVID-19.

The chain links TRBV2 to TRBJ1-3; TRBD1 matches at 10 bases. V trimming: 7 bases; J trimming: 4 bases; junction bases outside the gene matches: 4. The germline V gene encodes CDR1 SNHLY and CDR2 FYNNEI. The CDR3 totals 14 residues. The CDR3: CASIRGQGGNTIYF. The CDR3, as DNA: TGTGCCAGCATCCGGGGACAGGGGGGAAACACCATATATTTT.

The chain has TRBV27 and TRBJ2-2; the D gene is possibly TRBD1 (5 bases). Germline V gene sequence: CDR1 MNHEY, CDR2 SMNVEV (reference sequence). The CDR3 contains 15 residues. The germline V and J ends were trimmed by 2 bases and 5 bases, with 12 bases remaining between them. The DNA of the CDR3 is TGTGCCAGCAGTTTACATCGGCAGGGAACCGGGGAGCTGTTTTTT. This codes for CASSLHRQGTGELFF.

The genes are TRBV7-9 and TRBJ1-2; 8 nucleotides agree with TRBD1. The germline V gene has CDR1 SEHNR and CDR2 FQNEAQ (reference sequence). The length of the CDR3 is 17 residues. V lost 5 bases and J lost 2; bases outside the gene matches: 13. CDR3 in amino acids: CASSASRSDRGNYGYTF. The DNA of the CDR3 is TGTGCCAGCAGCGCTTCCCGTTCTGACAGGGGCAACTATGGCTACACCTTC.

The chain employs TRBV5-5 and TRBJ1-1; 7 nucleotides match TRBD1. The length of the CDR3 is 15 residues. The J segment lost 7 bases and the V segment lost 2 bases, leaving 11 bases of the junction unmatched. The germline V gene has CDR1 SGHKS and CDR2 YYEKEE (reference sequence). CDR3 sequence (DNA): TGTGCCAGCAGCTTCCCCGGATCGACAGGGCTTGAAGCTTTCTTT. This encodes CASSFPGSTGLEAFF.

The chain recombines TRBV5-1 with TRBJ2-7, with 16 positions matching TRBD2. The length of the CDR3 is 19 residues. In germline, CDR1 is SGHRS, CDR2 YFSETQ. The V gene end was trimmed by 1 base and the J gene end by 2 bases; junction bases not matched to a gene: 9. The CDR3 here is CASSLNSGTSGRATYEQYF. Here the CDR3 DNA reads TGCGCCAGCAGCTTGAATTCCGGGACTAGCGGGAGGGCCACCTACGAGCAGTACTTC.